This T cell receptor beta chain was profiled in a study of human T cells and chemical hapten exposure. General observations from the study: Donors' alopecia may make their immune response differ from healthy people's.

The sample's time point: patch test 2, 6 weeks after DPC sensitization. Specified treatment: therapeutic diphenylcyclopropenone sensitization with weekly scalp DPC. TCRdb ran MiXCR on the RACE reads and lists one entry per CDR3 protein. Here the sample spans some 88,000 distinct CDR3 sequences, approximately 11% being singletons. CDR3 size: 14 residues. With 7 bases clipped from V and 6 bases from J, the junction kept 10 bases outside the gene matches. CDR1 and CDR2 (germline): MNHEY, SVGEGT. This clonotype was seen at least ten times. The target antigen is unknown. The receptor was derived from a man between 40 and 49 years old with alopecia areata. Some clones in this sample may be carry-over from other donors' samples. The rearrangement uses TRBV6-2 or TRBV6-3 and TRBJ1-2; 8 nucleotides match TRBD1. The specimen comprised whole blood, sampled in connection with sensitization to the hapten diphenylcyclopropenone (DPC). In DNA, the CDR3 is TGTGCCAGCACCCGGACAGGGTCCTCCAATGGCTACACCTTC. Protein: CASTRTGSSNGYTF.